The TCR beta chain under discussion was sequenced for a study of control samples from healthy donors and cancer patients. Only one count was recorded for this clone. This table comes from immunoSEQ multiplex PCR, and its TCRdb copy is limited to in-frame clones, with some not included. The table includes 160,000 or so clones, over 90% detected once. Unmatched junction bases numbered 10, after V lost 3 bases and J lost 6 bases. Germline values: CDR1 SGDLS, CDR2 YYNGEE. The CDR3 sequence is 15 residues long. The chain employs TRBV9 and TRBJ2-7; 9 bases are shared with TRBD2. The source is a man aged 50 or older in good health. Sequenced: blood. The CDR3 DNA follows: TGTGCCAGCAGCGCCCGGGGTAGCGGGAGAGCCGAGCAGTACTTC. Its protein product is CASSARGSGRAEQYF.